This is a list of T cell receptor beta chains from one sample in a study of cytotoxic CD8 clonotypes in ibrutinib-treated CLL. Repertoires were generated with immunoSEQ multiplex PCR, while TCRdb's copy carries only in-frame clones and drops some. This table has over 100,000 clones, approximately 58% appearing once. The source was PBMCs, collected after 24 months of ibrutinib treatment. These receptors were obtained from a human donor with chronic lymphocytic leukemia. The CDR3 runs from the conserved cysteine through the conserved F or W. Each record gives: CDR3 protein, J gene, V gene.

CASSPGGAGGPRHAF	TRBJ2-7	TRBV7-2
CSVIADGRSNYGYTF	TRBJ1-2	TRBV29-1
CASSVKRGPNEGYTF	TRBJ1-2	TRBV25-1
CASSFNTPPDTQYF	TRBJ2-3	TRBV11-1
CASSIDASGGTYNEQFF	TRBJ2-1	TRBV19
CASSFLTGAGETQYF	TRBJ2-5	TRBV13
CASSVASASPYEQYF	TRBJ2-7	TRBV9
CASSSRTGTGTEQFF	TRBJ2-1	TRBV7-3
CASSRQVGEAQYF	TRBJ2-5	TRBV7-6
CASSRRGLSGANVLTF	TRBJ2-6	TRBV7-2
CASSTGTGNSPLHF	TRBJ1-6	TRBV9
CATQQGAGNEQYF	TRBJ2-7	TRBV2
CASSVTTGRGHNEQFF	TRBJ2-1	TRBV9
CASSFSYNEQFF	TRBJ2-1	TRBV5-8
CASSSIRSPLHF	TRBJ1-6	TRBV27
CASNLAGSSYNEQFF	TRBJ2-1	TRBV27
CASSLGSGNTGELFF	TRBJ2-2	TRBV5-1
CAISESEQGYGYTF	TRBJ1-2	TRBV10-3
CASSLRVDPSGEAFF	TRBJ1-1	TRBV11-3
CASSPGQVCTF	TRBJ1-2	TRBV7-2
CASSYQAPSSYEQYF	TRBJ2-7	TRBV6-5
CASSLGTESGYTF	TRBJ1-2	TRBV5-6
CASSLGGTGSYEQYF	TRBJ2-7	TRBV7-6
CAIRSGGAGTDTQYF	TRBJ2-3	TRBV10-3
CASSDWGGQTDTQYF	TRBJ2-3	TRBV10-1
CASTRTGRETQYF	TRBJ2-5	TRBV6-1
CASRQGNTEAFF	TRBJ1-1	TRBV6-6
CATSRGGQGEEQYF	TRBJ2-7	TRBV15
CASSPHQGKGSPLHF	TRBJ1-6	TRBV28
CASSELGPSQETQYF	TRBJ2-5	TRBV10-1
CASSLGAGTVNEQFF	TRBJ2-1	TRBV7-3
CASSLAGGGAGDTQYF	TRBJ2-3	TRBV11-2
CASSLLGDRADYGYTF	TRBJ1-2	TRBV5-5
CASSLGDRSNQPQHF	TRBJ1-5	TRBV7-8
CATSWMNTEAFF	TRBJ1-1	TRBV6-5
CASSPDRTANYEQYF	TRBJ2-7	TRBV18
CASSFGQGGSTDTQYF	TRBJ2-3	TRBV9
CASSLTSNQPQHF	TRBJ1-5	TRBV11-3
CASSLVSGGQETQYF	TRBJ2-5	TRBV7-2
CASSPGTLAYEQYF	TRBJ2-7	TRBV5-1
CASSPGTGTYEQYF	TRBJ2-7	TRBV7-3
CASSPPSGGPSNMNTEAFF	TRBJ1-1	TRBV18
CASSSYSGGQPQHF	TRBJ1-5	TRBV28
CASSTLRGGTLREQYF	TRBJ2-7	TRBV19
CASSVDWVKETQYF	TRBJ2-5	TRBV9
CASSPGANQPQHF	TRBJ1-5	TRBV6-5